What follows are 11 T cell receptor beta chains derived from one specimen sequenced in a study of identical twins. In TCRdb, the 5' RACE reads were re-called with MiXCR into one record per CDR3 protein. The sample contains 600,000 to 700,000 distinct CDR3 sequences, about 20% of which appear only once. This sample also appeared in a second study, on T cells expressing NK-cell markers.

Source material: PBMCs. These receptors were taken from a woman aged 18-29 years in good health.

J is TRBJ2-2 and V is TRBV11-2, with TRBD1 matching 8 bases. The ends lost 4 bases at V and 7 bases at J; junction bases unmatched: 17. Germline loops: CDR1 SGHAT, CDR2 FQNNGV. The CDR3 extends over 18 amino acids. CDR3 sequence: CASSSPVTDRALGGELFF. The CDR3 nucleotides are TGTGCCAGCAGCTCCCCGGTCACGGACAGGGCACTCGGCGGGGAGCTGTTTTTT.

A few counts support this clonotype. The genes are TRBV12-3 or TRBV12-4 and TRBJ2-7; D perhaps matches TRBD1 (5 bases). V lost 2 bases to trimming and J lost 6 bases, with 8 bases between them. This CDR3 has 12 amino acids. The CDR3 DNA sequence: TGTGCCAGCAGTTTACTGGGGCCCGAGCAGTACTTC. It yields the protein CASSLLGPEQYF.

This clonotype was seen a handful of times. As DNA, the CDR3 is TGCAGCGTTGTGGTTTCAGGCTCCCTGTACGAGCAGTACTTC. This translates into CSVVVSGSLYEQYF. The rearrangement links TRBV29-1 to TRBJ2-7; D call uncertain. CDR1 is SQVTM, CDR2 ANQGSEA, per germline. Between the trimmed V and J ends, which lost 4 bases and 4 bases, there was a span of 17 bases. The CDR3 totals 14 residues.

This clonotype appeared a few times. The CDR3 loop is CASSFPKGVTDYEQYF. The CDR3 region has the DNA TGTGCCAGCAGTTTCCCCAAGGGGGTGACAGACTACGAGCAGTACTTC. V usage is TRBV6-2 or TRBV6-3 and J usage is TRBJ2-7; possibly TRBD1 for D (6 bases). Germline V lookup: CDR1 MNHEY, CDR2 SVGEGT. V was trimmed by 4 bases and J by 3 bases, leaving 19 bases between them. The CDR3 spans 16 residues.

This clonotype was observed many times. The CDR3 coding sequence is TGTGCCAGCAGGCAGGGCTTTGATGGCTACACCTTC. Its protein product is CASRQGFDGYTF. The V call is TRBV12-3 or TRBV12-4, the J call TRBJ1-2; a weak D match, TRBD1 (5 bases). Between the trimmed V and J ends, which lost 6 bases and 6 bases, there was a span of 11 bases. CDR3 size: 12 residues.

This clonotype was seen at least ten times. The rearrangement joins TRBV2 to TRBJ2-7; D is unclear. CDR3 length equals 12 residues. The germline CDR1 and CDR2 sequences are SNHLY and FYNNEI. In nucleotides, the CDR3 is TGTGCCAGCAGTGGTGACTCGACAACAACCTTTGTC. This gives the protein CASSGDSTTTFV.

This clonotype was seen a few times. The junction and the germline gene differ at one end; a read error may be behind it. The rearrangement uses TRBV6-1 and TRBJ2-5, with D perhaps TRBD1 or TRBD2 (5 bases each). Germline CDR1 and CDR2: MNHNS and SASEGT. This CDR3 region has 12 residues. The CDR3 nucleotides are TGTGCCAGCAGTGAAGGGCCCTTGGGGGTGCAATTC. Translating gives CASSEGPLGVQF.

The V gene is TRBV12-3 or TRBV12-4, the J gene TRBJ2-1, with a weak D call TRBD2 (5 bases). Trimming removed 6 bases at V and 4 bases at J, with 22 bases between. There are 17 residues in the CDR3. CDR3 in amino acids: CASSPGRNSRGYNEQFF. The CDR3 DNA sequence: TGTGCCAGCAGCCCCGGACGGAACTCCCGGGGTTACAATGAGCAGTTCTTC.

J is TRBJ2-5 and V is TRBV5-6, with D tentatively TRBD2 (5 bases). The CDR3 spans 13 residues. Germline values: CDR1 SGHDT, CDR2 YYEEEE. V was pared by 5 bases and J by 6 bases, with 14 bases between. CDR3 protein: CASRKEVSKTQYF. CDR3 coding DNA: TGTGCCAGCAGAAAGGAGGTCTCCAAGACCCAGTACTTC.

This sequence joins TRBV11-2 and TRBJ2-3, with TRBD2 matching over 8 bases. The CDR3 sequence is 15 residues long. Per the germline V gene, CDR1 is SGHAT and CDR2 is FQNNGV. The junction had 6 bases not matched to a gene; V was cut back by 3 bases and J by 4 bases. CDR3 sequence reads: CASSFERRGADTQYF. CDR3 nucleotide sequence: TGTGCCAGCAGCTTCGAAAGGCGGGGGGCAGATACGCAGTATTTT.

In this sample, this clonotype turned up a few times. J is TRBJ2-1 and V is TRBV5-1, with TRBD1 matching 7 bases. The germline gives CDR1 SGHRS, CDR2 YFSETQ. The CDR3 loop spans 14 amino acids. V dropped 4 bases and J dropped 6; count of bases not matched to a gene: 7. The CDR3 sequence: CASSPQGMGNEQFF. The DNA of the CDR3 is TGCGCCAGCAGCCCACAGGGGATGGGCAATGAGCAGTTCTTC. Looking up the rest from reference TRBV5-1 and TRBJ2-1 gives the full variable domain: KAGVTQTPRYLIKTRGQQVTLSCSPISGHRSVSWYQQTPGQGLQFLFEYFSETQRNKGNFPGRFSGRQFSNSRSEMNVSTLELGDSALYLCASSPQGMGNEQFFGPGTRLTVL.